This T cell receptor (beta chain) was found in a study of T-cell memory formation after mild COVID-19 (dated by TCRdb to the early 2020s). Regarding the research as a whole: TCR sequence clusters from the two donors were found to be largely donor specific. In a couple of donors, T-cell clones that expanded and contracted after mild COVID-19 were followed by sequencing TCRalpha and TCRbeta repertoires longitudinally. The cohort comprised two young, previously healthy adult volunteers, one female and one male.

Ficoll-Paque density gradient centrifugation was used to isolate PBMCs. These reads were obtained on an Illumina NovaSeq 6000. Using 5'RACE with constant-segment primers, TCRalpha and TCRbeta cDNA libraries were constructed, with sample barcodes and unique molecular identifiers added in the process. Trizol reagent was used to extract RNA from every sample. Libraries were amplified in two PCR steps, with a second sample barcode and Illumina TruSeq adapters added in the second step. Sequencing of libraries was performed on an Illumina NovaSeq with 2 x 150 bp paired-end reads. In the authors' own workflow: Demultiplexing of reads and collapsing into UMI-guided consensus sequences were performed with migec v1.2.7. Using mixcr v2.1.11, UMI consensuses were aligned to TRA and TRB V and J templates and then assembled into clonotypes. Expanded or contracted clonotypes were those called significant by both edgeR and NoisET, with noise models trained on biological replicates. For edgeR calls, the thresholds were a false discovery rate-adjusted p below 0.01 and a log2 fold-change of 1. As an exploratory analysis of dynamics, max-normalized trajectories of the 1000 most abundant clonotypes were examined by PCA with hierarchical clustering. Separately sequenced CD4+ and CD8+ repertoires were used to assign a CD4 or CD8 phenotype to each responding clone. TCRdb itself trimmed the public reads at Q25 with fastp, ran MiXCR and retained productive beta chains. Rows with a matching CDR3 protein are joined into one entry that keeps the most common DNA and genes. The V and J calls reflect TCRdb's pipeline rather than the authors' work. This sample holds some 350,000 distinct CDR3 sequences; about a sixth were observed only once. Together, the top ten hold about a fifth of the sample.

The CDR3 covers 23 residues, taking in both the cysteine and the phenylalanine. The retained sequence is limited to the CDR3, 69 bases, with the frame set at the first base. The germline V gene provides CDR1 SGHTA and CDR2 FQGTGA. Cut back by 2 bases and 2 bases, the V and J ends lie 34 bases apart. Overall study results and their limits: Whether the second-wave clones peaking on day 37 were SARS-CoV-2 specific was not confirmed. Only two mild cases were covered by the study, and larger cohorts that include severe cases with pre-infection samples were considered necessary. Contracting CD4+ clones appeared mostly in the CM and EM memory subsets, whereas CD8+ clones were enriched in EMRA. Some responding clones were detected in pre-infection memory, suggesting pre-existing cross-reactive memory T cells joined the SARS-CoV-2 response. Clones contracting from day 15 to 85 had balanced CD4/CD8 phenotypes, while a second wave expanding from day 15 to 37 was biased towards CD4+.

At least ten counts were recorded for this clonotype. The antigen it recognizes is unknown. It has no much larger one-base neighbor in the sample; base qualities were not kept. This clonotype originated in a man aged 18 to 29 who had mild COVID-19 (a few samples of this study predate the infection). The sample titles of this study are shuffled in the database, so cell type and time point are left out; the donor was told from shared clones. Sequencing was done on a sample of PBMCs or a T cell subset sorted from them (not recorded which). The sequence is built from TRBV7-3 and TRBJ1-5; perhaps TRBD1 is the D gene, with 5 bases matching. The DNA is TGTGCCAGCAGCTTAGCGGGGGAACATAGCCAGGGCAGCCGCTTGAATGGCAATCAGCCCCAGCATTTT. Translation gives CASSLAGEHSQGSRLNGNQPQHF.